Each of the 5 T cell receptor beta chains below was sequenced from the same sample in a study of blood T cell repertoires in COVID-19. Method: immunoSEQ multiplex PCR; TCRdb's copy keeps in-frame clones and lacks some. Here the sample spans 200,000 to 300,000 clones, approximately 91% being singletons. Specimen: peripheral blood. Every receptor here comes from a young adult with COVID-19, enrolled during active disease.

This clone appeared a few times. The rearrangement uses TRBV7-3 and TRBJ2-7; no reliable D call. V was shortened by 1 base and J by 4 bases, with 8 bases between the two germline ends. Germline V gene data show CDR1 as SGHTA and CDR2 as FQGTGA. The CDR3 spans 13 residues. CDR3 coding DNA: TGTGCCAGCAGCTTAAGTCACGGGTACGAGCAGTACTTC. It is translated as CASSLSHGYEQYF.

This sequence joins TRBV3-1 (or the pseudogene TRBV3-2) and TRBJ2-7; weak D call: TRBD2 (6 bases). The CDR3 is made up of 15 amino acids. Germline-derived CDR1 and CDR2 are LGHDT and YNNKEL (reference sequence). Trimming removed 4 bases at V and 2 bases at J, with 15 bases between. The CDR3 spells CASSRRLGSPYEQYF. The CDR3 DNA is TGTGCCAGCAGCCGACGACTAGGGAGTCCCTACGAGCAGTACTTC.

The CDR3 is CASSLNLAGAGDTQYF. The DNA for the CDR3 is TGTGCCAGCAGCCTTAACTTAGCGGGAGCTGGAGATACGCAGTATTTT. The V and J genes are TRBV3-1 (or the pseudogene TRBV3-2) and TRBJ2-3, with TRBD2 matching over 9 bases. Germline V gene sequence: CDR1 LGHDT, CDR2 YNNKEL (reference sequence). This CDR3 spans 16 amino acids. J lost 5 bases, V lost 4 bases, and 10 bases had no gene match.

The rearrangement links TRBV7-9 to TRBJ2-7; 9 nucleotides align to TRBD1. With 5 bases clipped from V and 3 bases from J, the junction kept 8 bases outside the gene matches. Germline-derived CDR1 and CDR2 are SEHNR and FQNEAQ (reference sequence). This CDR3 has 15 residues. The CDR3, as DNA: TGTGCCAGCAGCCCCCGGGACAGGGTAGGCTACGAGCAGTACTTC. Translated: CASSPRDRVGYEQYF. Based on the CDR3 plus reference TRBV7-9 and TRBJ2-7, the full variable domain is DTGVSQNPRHKITKRGQNVTFRCDPISEHNRLYWYRQTLGQGPEFLTYFQNEAQLEKSRLLSDRFSAERPKGSFSTLEIQRTEQGDSAMYLCASSPRDRVGYEQYFGPGTRLTVT.

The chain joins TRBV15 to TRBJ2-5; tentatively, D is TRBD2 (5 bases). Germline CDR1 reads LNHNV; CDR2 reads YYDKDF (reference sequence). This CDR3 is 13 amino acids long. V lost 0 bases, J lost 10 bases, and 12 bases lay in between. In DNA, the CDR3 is TGTGCCACCAGCAGAGATCGTTCCGGGATCCAGTACTTC. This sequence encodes CATSRDRSGIQYF.